The clone carrying this TCR beta chain rates as medium-sized (0.01 to 0.1%). Noted time point: sample taken at primary tumor resection. Sequencing of whole RNA from tumor, nontumor lung or frozen PBMC involved no sorting. TCRdb called the 5' RACE reads again in MiXCR, with one record for every CDR3 protein. The table lists 2,500 or so distinct CDR3 sequences, less than 2% of them singletons. The sample belongs to a study of spatial heterogeneity in lung cancer. Trimming stripped 0 bases from V and 5 bases from J, with 7 bases between. The CDR3 extends over 14 amino acids. The germline V gene encodes CDR1 LGHDT and CDR2 YNNKEL (reference sequence).

The sequencing here drew on normal lung tissue next to the tumor, taken at surgery. The sequence came from a male donor with early-stage non-small cell lung cancer. The V gene is TRBV3-1, the J gene TRBJ1-4; D uncertain. CDR3 region: CASSQDYRNEKLFF. The CDR3, as DNA: TGTGCCAGCAGCCAAGATTACAGAAATGAAAAACTGTTTTTT.